Included here is one TCR beta chain sequence, with context. Its antigen remains unknown. These data belong to a study of cytomegalovirus exposure and HLA in healthy donors. Study-level information: Researchers found that about 84% of over 350 genotyped donors fell within the Caucasian-associated ancestry cluster. Study conclusions and caveats: TCR beta sequences reportedly predicted the HLA-A and HLA-B alleles of most subjects accurately. Across all donors, roughly uniform sequencing depth was an assumption of the presence/absence analyses. Published work reported that the classifier diagnosed cytomegalovirus status with high specificity and sensitivity.

This CDR3 is built from 16 residues. The V and J ends lost 4 bases and 10 bases, in that order; junction bases with no gene match: 10. Germline CDR1 is MNHEY and CDR2 is SMNVEV (reference sequence). The study ran its PCR with 60 Vbeta and 13 Jbeta primers. Generated by immunoSEQ multiplex PCR, the TCRdb table keeps only in-frame clones and is missing some. The ten most abundant clones cover over 1% of a sample with about 170,000 clones. The chain has TRBV27 and TRBJ1-6, with 10 bases aligning to TRBD1. The material sequenced was PBMCs. The source of this sequence is a woman aged 55-70 years in good health and CMV-seronegative. The CDR3 coding sequence is TGTGCCAGCAGTTCAGATGGGACAGGGGTCAACTCACCCCTCCACTTT. Its translation is CASSSDGTGVNSPLHF.